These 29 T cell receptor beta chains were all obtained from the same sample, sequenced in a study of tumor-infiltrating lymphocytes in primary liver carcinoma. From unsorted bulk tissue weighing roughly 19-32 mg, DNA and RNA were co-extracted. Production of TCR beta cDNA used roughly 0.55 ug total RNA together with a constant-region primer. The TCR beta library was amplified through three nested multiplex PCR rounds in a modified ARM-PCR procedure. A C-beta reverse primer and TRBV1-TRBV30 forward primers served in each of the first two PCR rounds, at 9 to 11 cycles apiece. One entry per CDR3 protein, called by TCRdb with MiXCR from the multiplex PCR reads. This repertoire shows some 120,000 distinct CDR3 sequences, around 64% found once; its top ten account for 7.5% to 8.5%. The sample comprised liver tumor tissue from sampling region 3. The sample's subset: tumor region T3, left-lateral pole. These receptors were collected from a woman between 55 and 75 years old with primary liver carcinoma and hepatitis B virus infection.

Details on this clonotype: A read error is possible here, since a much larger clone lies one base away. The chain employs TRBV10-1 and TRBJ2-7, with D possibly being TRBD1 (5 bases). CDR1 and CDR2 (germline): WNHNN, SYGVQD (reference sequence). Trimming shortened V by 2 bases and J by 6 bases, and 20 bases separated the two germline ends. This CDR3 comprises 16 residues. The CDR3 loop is CASSEAQLAGSSEQYF. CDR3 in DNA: TGCGCCAGCAGTGAGGCTCAGCTGGCAGGGTCTAGCGAGCAGTACTTC.

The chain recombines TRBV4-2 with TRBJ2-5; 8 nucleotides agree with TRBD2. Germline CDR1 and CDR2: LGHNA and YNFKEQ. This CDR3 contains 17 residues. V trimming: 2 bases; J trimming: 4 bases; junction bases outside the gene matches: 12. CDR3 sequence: CASSQSGTRNVPETQYF. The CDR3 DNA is TGTGCCAGCAGCCAATCCGGGACTAGAAATGTCCCAGAGACCCAGTACTTC.

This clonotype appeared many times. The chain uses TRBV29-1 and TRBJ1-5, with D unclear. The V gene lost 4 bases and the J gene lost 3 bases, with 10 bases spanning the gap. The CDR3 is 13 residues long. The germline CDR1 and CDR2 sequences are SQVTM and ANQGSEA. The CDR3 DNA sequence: TGCAGCGTTGGGGAGAGGAACAATCAGCCCCAGCATTTT. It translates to CSVGERNNQPQHF.

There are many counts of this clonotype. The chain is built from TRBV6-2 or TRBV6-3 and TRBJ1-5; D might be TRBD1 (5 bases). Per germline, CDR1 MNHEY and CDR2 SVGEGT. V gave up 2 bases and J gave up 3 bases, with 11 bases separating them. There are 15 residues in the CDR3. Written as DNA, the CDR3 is TGTGCCAGCAGTTACAGGACGGGGCACAATCAGCCCCAGCATTTT. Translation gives CASSYRTGHNQPQHF.

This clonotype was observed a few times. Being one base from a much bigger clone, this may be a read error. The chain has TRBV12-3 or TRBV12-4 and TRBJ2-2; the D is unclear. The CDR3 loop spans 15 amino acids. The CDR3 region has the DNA TGTACCAGCAGTTTGAGCCGAAAGGGCACCGGGGAGCTGTTTTTT. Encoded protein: CTSSLSRKGTGELFF.

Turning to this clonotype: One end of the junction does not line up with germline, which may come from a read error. The CDR3 sequence is CVSAEGGGATFETQYF. The CDR3 region has the DNA TGCGTCAGCGCCGAGGGGGGGGGCGCGACGTTTGAGACCCAGTACTTC. The genes are TRBV11-2 and TRBJ2-5, with D maybe TRBD2 (7 bases). This CDR3 spans 16 amino acids. The germline gives CDR1 SGHAT, CDR2 FQNNGV.

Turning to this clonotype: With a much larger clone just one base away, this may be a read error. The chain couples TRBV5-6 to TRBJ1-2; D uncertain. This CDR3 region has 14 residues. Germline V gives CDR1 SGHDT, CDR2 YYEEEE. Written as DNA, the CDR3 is TGTGCCAGCAGCTTGAGTGCACAGTACTATGGCAACACCTTC. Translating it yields CASSLSAQYYGNTF.

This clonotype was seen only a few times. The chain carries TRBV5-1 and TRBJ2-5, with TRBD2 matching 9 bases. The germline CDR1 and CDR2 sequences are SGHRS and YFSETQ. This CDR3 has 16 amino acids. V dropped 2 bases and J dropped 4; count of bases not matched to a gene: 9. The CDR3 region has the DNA TGCGCCAGCAGCTTAAACTGGCGGGAGGGTGGAGAGACCCAGTACTTC. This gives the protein CASSLNWREGGETQYF.

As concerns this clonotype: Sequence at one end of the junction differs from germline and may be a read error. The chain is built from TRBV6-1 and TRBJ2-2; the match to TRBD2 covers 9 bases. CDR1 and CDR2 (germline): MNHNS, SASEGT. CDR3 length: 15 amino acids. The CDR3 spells CASRVGLASTRELFF. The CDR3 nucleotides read TGTGCCAGCAGGGTTGGACTAGCGAGCACCAGGGAGCTGTTTTTT.

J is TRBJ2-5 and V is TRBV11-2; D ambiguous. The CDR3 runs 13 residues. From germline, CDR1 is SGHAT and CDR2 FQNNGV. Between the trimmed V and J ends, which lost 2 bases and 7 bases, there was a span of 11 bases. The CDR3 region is CASSLQELGTQYF. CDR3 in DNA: TGTGCCAGCAGCTTACAGGAGCTAGGGACCCAGTACTTC.

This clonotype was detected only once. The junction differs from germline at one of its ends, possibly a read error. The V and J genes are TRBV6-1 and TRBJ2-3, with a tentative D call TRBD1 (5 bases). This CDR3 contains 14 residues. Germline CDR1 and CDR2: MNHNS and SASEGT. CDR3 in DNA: TGTGCCAGTCTTCGTAGGGGTTCCACAGATACGCTGTATTTT. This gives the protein CASLRRGSTDTLYF.

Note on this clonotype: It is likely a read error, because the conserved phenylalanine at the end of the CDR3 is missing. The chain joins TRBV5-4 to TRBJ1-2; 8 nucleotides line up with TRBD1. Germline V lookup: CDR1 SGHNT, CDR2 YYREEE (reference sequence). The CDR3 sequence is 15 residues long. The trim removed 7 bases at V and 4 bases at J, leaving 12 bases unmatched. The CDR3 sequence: CASGQPTGGGYGYTI. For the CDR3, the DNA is TGTGCCAGCGGCCAACCCACAGGGGGGGGCTATGGCTACACCATC.

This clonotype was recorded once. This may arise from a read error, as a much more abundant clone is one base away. The CDR3 spells CASSSSGPVSEQFF. The DNA of the CDR3 is TGTGCCAGCAGTTCCTCTGGGCCCGTCAGTGAGCAGTTCTTC. V is TRBV28 and J is TRBJ2-1; D gene uncertain. The V gene lost 4 bases and the J gene lost 9 bases, with 16 bases spanning the gap. Germline V gene lookup returns CDR1 MDHEN and CDR2 SYDVKM. The CDR3 length is 14 residues.

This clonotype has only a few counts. CDR3 residues: CASQGSNQPQHF. The CDR3 nucleotides are TGTGCCAGCCAGGGGAGCAATCAGCCCCAGCATTTT. J is TRBJ1-5 and V is TRBV24-1; tentatively, D is TRBD1 (6 bases). Germline-derived CDR1 and CDR2 are KGHDR and SFDVKD. V lost 11 bases and J lost 1, with 8 bases in between. The CDR3 has 12 amino acids.

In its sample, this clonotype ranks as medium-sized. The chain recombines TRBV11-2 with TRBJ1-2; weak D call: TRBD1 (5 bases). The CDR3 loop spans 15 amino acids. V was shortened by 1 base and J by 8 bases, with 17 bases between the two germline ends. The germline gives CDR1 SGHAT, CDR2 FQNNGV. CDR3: CASSLVRGQGIGYTF. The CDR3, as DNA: TGTGCCAGCAGCTTAGTTCGTGGGCAGGGAATCGGCTACACCTTC. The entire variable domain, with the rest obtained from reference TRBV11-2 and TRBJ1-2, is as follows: EAGVAQSPRYKIIEKRQSVAFWCNPISGHATLYWYQQILGQGPKLLIQFQNNGVVDDSQLPKDRFSAERLKGVDSTLKIQPAKLEDSAVYLCASSLVRGQGIGYTFGSGTRLTVV.

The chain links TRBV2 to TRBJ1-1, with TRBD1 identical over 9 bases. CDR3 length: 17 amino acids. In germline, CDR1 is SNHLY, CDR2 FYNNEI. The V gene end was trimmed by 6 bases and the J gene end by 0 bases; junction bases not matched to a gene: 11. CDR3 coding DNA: TGTGCCAGCAGGGACCCGGGACAGGGTCTAATGAACACTGAAGCTTTCTTT. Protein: CASRDPGQGLMNTEAFF. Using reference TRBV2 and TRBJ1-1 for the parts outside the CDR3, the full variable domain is EPEVTQTPSHQVTQMGQEVILRCVPISNHLYFYWYRQILGQKVEFLVSFYNNEISEKSEIFDDQFSVERPDGSNFTLKIRSTKLEDSAMYFCASRDPGQGLMNTEAFFGQGTRLTVV.

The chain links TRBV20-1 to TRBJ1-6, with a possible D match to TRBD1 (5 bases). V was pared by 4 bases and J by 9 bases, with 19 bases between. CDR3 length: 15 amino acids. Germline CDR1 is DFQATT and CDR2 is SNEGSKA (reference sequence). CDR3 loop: CSATSTGSGSSPLHF. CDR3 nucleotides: TGCAGTGCTACCTCCACCGGGTCAGGGTCTTCACCCCTCCACTTT.

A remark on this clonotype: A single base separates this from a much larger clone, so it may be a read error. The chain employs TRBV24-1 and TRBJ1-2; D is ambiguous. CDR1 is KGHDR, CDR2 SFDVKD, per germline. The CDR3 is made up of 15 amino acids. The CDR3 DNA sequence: TGTGTCACCAGTGATCCTCGCGACCCCGGTGGGGGCTACACCTTC. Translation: CVTSDPRDPGGGYTF.

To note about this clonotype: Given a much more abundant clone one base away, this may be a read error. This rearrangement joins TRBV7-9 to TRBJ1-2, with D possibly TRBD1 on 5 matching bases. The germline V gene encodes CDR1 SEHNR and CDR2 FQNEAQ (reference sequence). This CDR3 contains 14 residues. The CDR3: CASCLSQGSRSYTF. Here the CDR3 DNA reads TGTGCCAGCTGCTTATCCCAGGGTAGTCGGAGCTACACCTTC.

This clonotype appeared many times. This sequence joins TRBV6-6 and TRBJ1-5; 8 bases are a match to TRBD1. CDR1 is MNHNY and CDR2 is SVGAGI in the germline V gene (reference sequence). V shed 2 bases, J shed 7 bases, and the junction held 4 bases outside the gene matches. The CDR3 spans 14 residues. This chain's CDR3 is CASSYQGAGQPQHF. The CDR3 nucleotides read TGTGCCAGCAGTTACCAGGGGGCGGGCCAGCCCCAGCATTTT.

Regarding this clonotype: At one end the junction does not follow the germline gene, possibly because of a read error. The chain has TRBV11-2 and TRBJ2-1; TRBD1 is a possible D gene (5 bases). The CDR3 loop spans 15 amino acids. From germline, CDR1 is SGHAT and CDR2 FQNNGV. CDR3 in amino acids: CASSLGRGSNYEQVF. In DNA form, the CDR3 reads TGTGCCAGCAGCTTAGGTAGGGGCTCCAACTATGAGCAGGTCTTC.

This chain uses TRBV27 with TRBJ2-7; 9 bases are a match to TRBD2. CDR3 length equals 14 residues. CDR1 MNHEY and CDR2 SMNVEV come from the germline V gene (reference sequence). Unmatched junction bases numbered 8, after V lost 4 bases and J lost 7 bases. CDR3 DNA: TGTGCCAGCAGTTCCCCGGGGCTAGCGGGGGAGCAGTACTTC. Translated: CASSSPGLAGEQYF.

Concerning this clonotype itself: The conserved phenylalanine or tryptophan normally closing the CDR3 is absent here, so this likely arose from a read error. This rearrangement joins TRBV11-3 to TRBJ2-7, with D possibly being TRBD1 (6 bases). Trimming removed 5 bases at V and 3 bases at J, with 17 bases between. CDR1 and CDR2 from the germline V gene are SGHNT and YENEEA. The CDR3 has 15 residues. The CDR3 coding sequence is TGTGCCAGCAGCCTCGGGACAAGGGGCAACTACGAGCAGTACTTA. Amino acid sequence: CASSLGTRGNYEQYL.

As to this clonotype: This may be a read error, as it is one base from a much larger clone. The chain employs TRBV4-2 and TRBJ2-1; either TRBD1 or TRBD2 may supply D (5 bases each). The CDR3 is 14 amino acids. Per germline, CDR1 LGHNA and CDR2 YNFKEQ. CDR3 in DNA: TGTGCCAACAGCCGACAAGCGGACAACAATGAGCAGTTCTTC. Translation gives CANSRQADNNEQFF.

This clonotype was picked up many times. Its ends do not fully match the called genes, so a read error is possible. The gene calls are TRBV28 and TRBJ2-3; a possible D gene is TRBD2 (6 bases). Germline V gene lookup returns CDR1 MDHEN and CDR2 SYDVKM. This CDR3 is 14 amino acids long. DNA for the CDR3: TGCGCCAGCAGCTTGTCTAGCGGCACAGATACGCAGTATTTT. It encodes CASSLSSGTDTQYF.

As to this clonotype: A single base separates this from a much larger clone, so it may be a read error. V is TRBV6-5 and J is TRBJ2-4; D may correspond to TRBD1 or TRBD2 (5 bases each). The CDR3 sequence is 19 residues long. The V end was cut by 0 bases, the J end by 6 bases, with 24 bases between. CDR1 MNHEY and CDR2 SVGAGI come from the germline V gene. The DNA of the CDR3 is TGTGCCAGCAGTTACTCTCTCCCCGGGACCCCTGGCCGTGGAAACATTCAGTACTTC. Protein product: CASSYSLPGTPGRGNIQYF.

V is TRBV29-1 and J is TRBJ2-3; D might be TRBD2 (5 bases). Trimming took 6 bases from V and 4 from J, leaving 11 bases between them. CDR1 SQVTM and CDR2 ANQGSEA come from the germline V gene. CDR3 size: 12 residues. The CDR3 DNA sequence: TGCAGCGTCGAGGCCGGGGCAGATACGCAGTATTTT. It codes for CSVEAGADTQYF.

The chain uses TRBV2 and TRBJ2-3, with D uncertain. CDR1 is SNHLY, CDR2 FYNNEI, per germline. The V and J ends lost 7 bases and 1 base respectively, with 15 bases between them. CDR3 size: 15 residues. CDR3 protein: CASKGSTGGTDTQYF. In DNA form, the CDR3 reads TGTGCCAGCAAGGGTTCTACTGGGGGCACAGATACGCAGTATTTT.

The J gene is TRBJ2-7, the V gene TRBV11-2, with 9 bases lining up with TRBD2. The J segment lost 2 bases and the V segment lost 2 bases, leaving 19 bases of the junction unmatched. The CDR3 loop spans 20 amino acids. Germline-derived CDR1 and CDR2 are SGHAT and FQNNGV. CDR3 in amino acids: CASSLSAGGLAGVGAYEQYF. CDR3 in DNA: TGTGCCAGCAGCTTAAGTGCCGGGGGATTAGCGGGAGTTGGAGCCTACGAGCAGTACTTC.